The following is a T cell receptor (beta chain) sequence with its context. Its target antigen remains unknown. Base qualities are not recorded, but no much larger clone differs from it by a single base. Germline trimming: 6 bases from V, 5 bases from J; junction bases outside gene matches: 7. In the germline V gene, CDR1 corresponds to MNHEY and CDR2 to SVGAGI. The CDR3 covers 14 residues, taking in both the cysteine and the phenylalanine. Of the read, only the CDR3 DNA is kept; its 42 bases are in frame from base 1. Participants in the prospective study were aged roughly 18 to 90 years, lived in 20 to 30 United States geographic areas, and enrolled through a virtual design. To assign participants to cohorts, the prospective study relied on clinical history that participants themselves reported in a screening survey and a study questionnaire. Each participant in the prospective study had whole blood, serum and a nasopharyngeal or oropharyngeal swab collected by mobile phlebotomists. Prospective study participants could optionally give additional blood draws and questionnaires over an approximately two-month period. Before DNA extraction, prospective study blood samples were shipped either frozen or at room temperature.

TCRbeta CDR3 regions were amplified from genomic DNA by means of the immunoSEQ Assay, a bias-controlled multiplex PCR. The authors' analysis ran thus. The number of nucleated cells in each sample was estimated by amplification of reference gene primers within the assay. To quantify the absolute abundance of each unique TCRbeta CDR3 rearrangement, sequence reads were collapsed and filtered. For each sample, productive Simpson clonality was calculated by taking the square root of Simpson's diversity index across productive rearrangements. The table comes from immuneACCESS by way of TCRdb, which keeps in-frame sequences with V and J called. Part of the clones is missing from these tables; in studies checked, under half for an unresolved V gene and the rest for unknown reasons. V, J and clone size reflect that table, while D and trimming were determined from the DNA. In all, the sample holds a few hundred thousand clones, and roughly nine tenths of those were seen once. The top ten clones comprise about 3.3% of the sample.

This record belongs to a study of blood T cell repertoires in COVID-19 (dated by TCRdb to about 2020). Regarding the complete study: Samples covering the acute and convalescent phases of COVID-19 were provided by collaborators in the United States, Italy and Spain. HLA class I and class II types, where available, came from metadata supplied by the sample provider rather than from assay-based typing. The dataset comprised deeply sampled blood TCRbeta repertoires from subjects exposed to, actively infected with, or recovered from COVID-19. Samples came from the ongoing ImmuneRACE study (first 160 participants) plus 1,254 subjects from 6 global collaborators. Nearly every sample came with metadata listing a de-identified subject ID, COVID-19 status, age in years and sex. A freely available public database, intended as a resource for researchers studying the immune response to SARS-CoV-2, is where the repertoires were released. The prospective study material was composed of cDNA or gDNA derived from T cells, B-cell-depleted T cells, or PBMCs.

Study-wide findings and limitations: The amount of clinical and demographic metadata varied by source and participant and was provided uncurated.

Source material: PBMCs or T cells enriched from blood (not recorded which). The sequence joins TRBV6-5 to TRBJ1-1, with 9 bases matching TRBD1. This receptor was obtained from a young woman in a cohort exposed to, infected with or recovered from COVID-19 (not recorded which). The bases are TGTGCCAGCAGGGACAGGGGTAGGGCAACTGAAGCTTTCTTT. This translates into CASRDRGRATEAFF.